The 7 T cell receptor beta chains reported below all come from one sample, sequenced in a study of blood T cell repertoires in COVID-19. Profiled with immunoSEQ multiplex PCR; TCRdb holds only in-frame clones, not every one. In the table there are about 130,000 clones, roughly 77% of which are singletons. Source material: peripheral blood. These receptor sequences come from a woman between 65 and 79 years old with COVID-19, enrolled during active disease.

This chain uses TRBV12-3 or TRBV12-4 with TRBJ2-5; D is perhaps TRBD1 (5 bases). This CDR3 has 13 amino acids. With 1 base removed from V and 5 bases from J, the gap between germline ends came to 8 bases. The CDR3 DNA reads TGTGCCAGCAGTTTAGGTGGGGCGGAGACCCAGTACTTC. This encodes CASSLGGAETQYF.

The chain carries TRBV12-3 or TRBV12-4 and TRBJ1-1, with a weak D call TRBD1 (5 bases). This CDR3 comprises 12 residues. Trimming removed 3 bases from V and 7 bases from J, with 9 bases in between. In DNA form, the CDR3 reads TGTGCCAGCAGTTTCGGGGGAGGTGAAGCTTTCTTT. It yields the protein CASSFGGGEAFF.

V gene TRBV9 combines with J gene TRBJ2-7; 8 bases fit TRBD1. Germline-derived CDR1 and CDR2 are SGDLS and YYNGEE. V was clipped by 4 bases and J by 7 bases; unmatched bases: 7. The CDR3 runs 13 residues. CDR3 in amino acids: CASSPQGQGEQYF. CDR3 DNA: TGTGCCAGCAGCCCTCAAGGACAGGGTGAGCAGTACTTC.

The rearrangement joins TRBV29-1 to TRBJ1-1; D might be TRBD1 (6 bases). Germline V gene sequence: CDR1 SQVTM, CDR2 ANQGSEA. This CDR3 contains 13 residues. V was shortened by 8 bases and J by 5 bases, with 18 bases between the two germline ends. As DNA, the CDR3 is TGCAGCTTATTGACAGGCGGGGGGACTGAAGCTTTCTTT. Protein sequence: CSLLTGGGTEAFF.

This clone appeared a few times. The CDR3 reads CASSNPFGQGYEQYF. The DNA of the CDR3 is TGTGCCAGCAGCAACCCCTTTGGACAGGGCTACGAGCAGTACTTC. This chain links TRBV6-5 with TRBJ2-7; 8 nucleotides line up with TRBD1. The germline gives CDR1 MNHEY, CDR2 SVGAGI. This CDR3 is built from 15 residues. V was pared by 6 bases and J by 3 bases, with 10 bases of the junction left unmatched.

This chain uses TRBV5-1 with TRBJ2-1, with D tentatively TRBD1 (5 bases). The V gene lost 0 bases and the J gene lost 13 bases, with 17 bases spanning the gap. CDR3 length: 14 amino acids. Germline V gene sequence: CDR1 SGHRS, CDR2 YFSETQ. CDR3 sequence (DNA): TGCGCCAGCAGCTTGGATGGTACAGGCGGTAATCAGTTCTTC. It codes for CASSLDGTGGNQFF.

V and J are TRBV5-1 and TRBJ1-1; D is perhaps TRBD1 (6 bases). V dropped 4 bases and J dropped 8 bases, with 15 bases sitting between them. This CDR3 spans 13 amino acids. Per the germline V gene, CDR1 is SGHRS and CDR2 is YFSETQ. The CDR3 here is CASSPSLTGEAFF. CDR3 DNA sequence: TGCGCCAGCAGCCCCTCCCTAACAGGGGAAGCTTTCTTT.